In this sample, the clone carrying this T cell receptor (beta chain) turned up a few times. This entry comes from a study of T cells in Graves' hyperthyroidism and ophthalmopathy. Regions amplified from RNA transcripts were the TCR beta CDR3 regions. Initially, a first-round RT-PCR of the TCR CDR3 employed the HTBI primer set. TCRdb fed the multiplex PCR reads into MiXCR, producing one record per CDR3 protein. The data contain 340,000 or so distinct CDR3 sequences, 15% to 20% of them seen just once; the ten biggest clones take up around 34%. Trimming stripped 3 bases from V and 4 bases from J, with 15 bases between. The germline V gene encodes CDR1 GTSNPN and CDR2 SVGIG (reference sequence). The CDR3 consists of 14 residues.

The sample consisted of blood. This sequence originates from a man between 25 and 39 years old with Graves' hyperthyroidism. V and J are TRBV30 and TRBJ1-2; a possible D gene is TRBD1 (5 bases). Here the CDR3 reads CAWRPLGRAYGYTF. Here the CDR3 DNA reads TGTGCCTGGAGGCCCCTGGGCAGGGCCTATGGCTACACCTTC.